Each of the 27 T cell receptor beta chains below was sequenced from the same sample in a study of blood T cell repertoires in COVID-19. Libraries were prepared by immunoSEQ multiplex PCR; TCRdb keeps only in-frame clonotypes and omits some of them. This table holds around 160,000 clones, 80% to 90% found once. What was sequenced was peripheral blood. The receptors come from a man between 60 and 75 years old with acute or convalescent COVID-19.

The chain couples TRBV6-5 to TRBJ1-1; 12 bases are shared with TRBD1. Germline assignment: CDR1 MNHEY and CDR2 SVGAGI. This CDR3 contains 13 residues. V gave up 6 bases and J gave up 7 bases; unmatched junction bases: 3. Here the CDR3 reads CASRGQGAFEAFF. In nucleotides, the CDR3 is TGTGCCAGCAGGGGACAGGGGGCTTTTGAAGCTTTCTTT.

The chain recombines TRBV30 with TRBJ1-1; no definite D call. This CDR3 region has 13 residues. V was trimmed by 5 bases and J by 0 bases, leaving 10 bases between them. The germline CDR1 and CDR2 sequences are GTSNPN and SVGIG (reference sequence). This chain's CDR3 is CAWEAQMNTEAFF. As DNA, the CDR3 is TGTGCCTGGGAGGCACAGATGAACACTGAAGCTTTCTTT.

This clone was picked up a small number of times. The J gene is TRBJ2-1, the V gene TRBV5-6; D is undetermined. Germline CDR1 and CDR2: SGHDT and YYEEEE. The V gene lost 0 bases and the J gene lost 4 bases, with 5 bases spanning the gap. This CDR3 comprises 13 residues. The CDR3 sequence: CASSLGAYNEQFF. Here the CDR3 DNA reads TGTGCCAGCAGCTTGGGCGCGTACAATGAGCAGTTCTTC.

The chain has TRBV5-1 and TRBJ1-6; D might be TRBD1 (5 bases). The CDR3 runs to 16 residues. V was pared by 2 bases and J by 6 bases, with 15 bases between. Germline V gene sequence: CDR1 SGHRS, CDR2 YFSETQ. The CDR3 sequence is CASSLRGEGFNSPLHF. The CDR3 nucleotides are TGCGCCAGCAGCTTAAGAGGGGAGGGTTTTAATTCACCCCTCCACTTT.

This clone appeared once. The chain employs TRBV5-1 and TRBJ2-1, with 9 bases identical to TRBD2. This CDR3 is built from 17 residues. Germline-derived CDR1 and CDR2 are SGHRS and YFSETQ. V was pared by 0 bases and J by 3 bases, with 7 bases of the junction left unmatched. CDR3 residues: CASSLVPSGTFYNEQFF. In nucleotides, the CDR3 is TGCGCCAGCAGCTTGGTCCCTAGCGGGACCTTCTACAATGAGCAGTTCTTC.

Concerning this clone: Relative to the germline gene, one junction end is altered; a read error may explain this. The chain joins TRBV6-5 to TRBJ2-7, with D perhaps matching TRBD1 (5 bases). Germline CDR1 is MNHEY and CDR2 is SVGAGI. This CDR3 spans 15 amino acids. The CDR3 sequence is CASSYSRRGEPLTGF. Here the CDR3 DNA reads TGTGCCAGCAGTTACTCCCGACGCGGAGAGCCCCTTACAGGCTTC.

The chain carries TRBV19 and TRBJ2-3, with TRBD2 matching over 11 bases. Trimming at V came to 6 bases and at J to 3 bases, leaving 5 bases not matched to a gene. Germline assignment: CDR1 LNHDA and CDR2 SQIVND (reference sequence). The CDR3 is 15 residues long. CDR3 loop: CASSILAGVTDTQYF. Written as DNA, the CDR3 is TGTGCCAGTAGCATACTAGCGGGAGTTACAGATACGCAGTATTTT.

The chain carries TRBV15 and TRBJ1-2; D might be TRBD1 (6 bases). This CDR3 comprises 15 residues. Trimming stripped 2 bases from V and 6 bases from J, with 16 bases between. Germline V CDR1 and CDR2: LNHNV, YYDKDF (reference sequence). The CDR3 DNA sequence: TGTGCCACCAGCAGACCCGACAGGCCGGGTGATGGCTACACCTTC. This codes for CATSRPDRPGDGYTF.

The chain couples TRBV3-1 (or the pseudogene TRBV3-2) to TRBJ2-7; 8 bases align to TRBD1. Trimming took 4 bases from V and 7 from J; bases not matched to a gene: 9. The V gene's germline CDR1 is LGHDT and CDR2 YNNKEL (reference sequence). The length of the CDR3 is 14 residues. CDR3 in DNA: TGTGCCAGCAGCCTACCGGGACAGGTGAAAGAGCAGTACTTC. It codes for CASSLPGQVKEQYF.

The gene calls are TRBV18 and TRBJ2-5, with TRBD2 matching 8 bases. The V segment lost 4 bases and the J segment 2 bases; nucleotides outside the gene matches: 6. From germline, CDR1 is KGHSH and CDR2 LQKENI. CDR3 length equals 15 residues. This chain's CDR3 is CASSRVAGTQETQYF. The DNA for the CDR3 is TGTGCCAGCTCACGGGTAGCGGGAACTCAAGAGACCCAGTACTTC.

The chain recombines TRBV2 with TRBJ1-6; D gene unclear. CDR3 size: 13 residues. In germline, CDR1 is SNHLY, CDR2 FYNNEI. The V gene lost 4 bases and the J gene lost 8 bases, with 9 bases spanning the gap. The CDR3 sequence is CASSGQIHSPLHF. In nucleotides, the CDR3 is TGTGCCAGCAGTGGTCAGATTCATTCACCCCTCCACTTT.

This CDR3 is CASSETSGLYNEQFF. In DNA form, the CDR3 reads TGTGCCAGCAGTGAGACTAGCGGACTTTACAATGAGCAGTTCTTC. This chain joins TRBV2 and TRBJ2-1, with 9 bases matching TRBD2. Germline values: CDR1 SNHLY, CDR2 FYNNEI. The CDR3 has 15 residues. V was clipped by 3 bases and J by 4 bases; unmatched bases: 4.

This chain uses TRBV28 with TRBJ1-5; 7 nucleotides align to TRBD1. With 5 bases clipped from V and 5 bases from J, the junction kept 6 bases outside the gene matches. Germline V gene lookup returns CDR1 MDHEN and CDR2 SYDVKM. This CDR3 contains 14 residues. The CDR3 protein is CASSLDRRYQPQHF. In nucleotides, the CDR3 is TGTGCCAGCAGTCTGGACAGGCGCTATCAGCCCCAGCATTTT.

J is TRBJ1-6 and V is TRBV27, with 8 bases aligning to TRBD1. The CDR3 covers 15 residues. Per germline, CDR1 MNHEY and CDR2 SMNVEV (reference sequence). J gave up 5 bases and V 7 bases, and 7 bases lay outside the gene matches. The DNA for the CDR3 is TGTGCCAGCAACCTAGGACAGGGTCATAATTCACCCCTCCACTTT. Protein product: CASNLGQGHNSPLHF.

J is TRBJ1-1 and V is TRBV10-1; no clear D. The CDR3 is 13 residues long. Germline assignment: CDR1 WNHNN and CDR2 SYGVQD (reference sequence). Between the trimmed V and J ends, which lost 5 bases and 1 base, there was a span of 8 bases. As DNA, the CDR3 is TGCGCCAGCAGTTTACAGAGGAACACTGAAGCTTTCTTT. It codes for CASSLQRNTEAFF.

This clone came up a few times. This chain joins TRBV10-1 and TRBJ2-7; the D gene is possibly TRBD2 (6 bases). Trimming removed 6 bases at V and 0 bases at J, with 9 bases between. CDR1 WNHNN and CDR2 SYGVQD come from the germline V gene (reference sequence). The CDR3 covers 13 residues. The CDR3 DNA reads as TGCGCCAGCAGGGATAGCGGCTCCTACGAGCAGTACTTC. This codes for CASRDSGSYEQYF.

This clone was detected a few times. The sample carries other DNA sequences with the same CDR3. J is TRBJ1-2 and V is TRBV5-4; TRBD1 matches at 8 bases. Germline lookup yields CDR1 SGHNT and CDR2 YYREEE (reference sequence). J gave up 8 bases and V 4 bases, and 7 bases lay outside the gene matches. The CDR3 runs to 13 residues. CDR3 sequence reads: CASSLDRVGGYTF. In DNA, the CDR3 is TGTGCCAGCAGCCTGGACAGGGTAGGCGGCTACACCTTC.

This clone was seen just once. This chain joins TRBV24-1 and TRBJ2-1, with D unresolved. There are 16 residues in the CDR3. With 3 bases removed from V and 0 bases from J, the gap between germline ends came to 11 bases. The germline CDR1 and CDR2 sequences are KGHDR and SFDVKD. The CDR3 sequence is CATSDTGQSSYNEQFF. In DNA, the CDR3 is TGTGCCACCAGTGATACGGGTCAGAGCTCCTACAATGAGCAGTTCTTC.

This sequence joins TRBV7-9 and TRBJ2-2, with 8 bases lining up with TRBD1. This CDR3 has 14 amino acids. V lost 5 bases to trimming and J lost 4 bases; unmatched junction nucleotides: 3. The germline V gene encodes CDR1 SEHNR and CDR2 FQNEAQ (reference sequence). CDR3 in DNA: TGTGCCAGCAGCCGACAGGGGACCACCGGGGAGCTGTTTTTT. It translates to CASSRQGTTGELFF.

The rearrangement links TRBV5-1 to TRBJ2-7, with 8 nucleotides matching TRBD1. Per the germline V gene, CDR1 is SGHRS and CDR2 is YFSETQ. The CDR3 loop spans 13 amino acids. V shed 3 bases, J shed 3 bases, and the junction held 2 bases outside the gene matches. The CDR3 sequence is CASSWGTGYEQYF. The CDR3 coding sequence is TGCGCCAGCAGCTGGGGGACAGGCTACGAGCAGTACTTC.

The CDR3 is CASSLDRTAPNEQYF. For the CDR3, the DNA is TGTGCCAGCAGCTTAGACAGGACGGCCCCAAATGAGCAGTACTTC. The rearrangement links TRBV7-2 to TRBJ2-7; D possibly corresponds to TRBD1 (5 bases). CDR3 length: 15 amino acids. The V gene's germline CDR1 is SGHTA and CDR2 FQGNSA. V was clipped by 1 base and J by 7 bases, with 17 bases between them.

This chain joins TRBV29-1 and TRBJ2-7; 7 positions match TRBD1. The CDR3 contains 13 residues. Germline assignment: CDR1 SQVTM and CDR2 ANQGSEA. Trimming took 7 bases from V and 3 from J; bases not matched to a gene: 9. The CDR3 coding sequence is TGCAGCGCCCGGAAAGGGGGCAACTACGAGCAGTACTTC. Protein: CSARKGGNYEQYF.

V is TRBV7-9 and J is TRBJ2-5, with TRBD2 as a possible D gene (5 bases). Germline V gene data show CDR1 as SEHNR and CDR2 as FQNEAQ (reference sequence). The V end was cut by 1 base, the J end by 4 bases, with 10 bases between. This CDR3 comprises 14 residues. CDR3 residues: CASSLGAAGETQYF. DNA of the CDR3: TGTGCCAGCAGCTTAGGAGCGGCTGGAGAGACCCAGTACTTC.

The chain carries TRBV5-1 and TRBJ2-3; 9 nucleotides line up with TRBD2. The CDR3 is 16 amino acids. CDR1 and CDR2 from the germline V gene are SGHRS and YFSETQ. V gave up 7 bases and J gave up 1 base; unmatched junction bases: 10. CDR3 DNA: TGCGCCAGCTCCAACCTGACTAGCGGCGGCACAGATACGCAGTATTTT. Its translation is CASSNLTSGGTDTQYF.

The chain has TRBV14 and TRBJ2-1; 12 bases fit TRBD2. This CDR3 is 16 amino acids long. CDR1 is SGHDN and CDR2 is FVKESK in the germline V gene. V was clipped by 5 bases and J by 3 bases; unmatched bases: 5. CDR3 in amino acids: CASSSTSGGLYNEQFF. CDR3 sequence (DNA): TGTGCCAGCAGCTCGACTAGCGGGGGACTCTACAATGAGCAGTTCTTC.

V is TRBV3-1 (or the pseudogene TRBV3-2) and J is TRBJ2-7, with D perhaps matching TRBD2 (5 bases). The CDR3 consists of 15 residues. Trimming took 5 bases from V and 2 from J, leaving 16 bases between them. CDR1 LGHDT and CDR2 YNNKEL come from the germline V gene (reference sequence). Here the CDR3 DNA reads TGTGCCAGCAGCATGGGGAGCGGTGCGACCTACGAGCAGTACTTC. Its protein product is CASSMGSGATYEQYF.

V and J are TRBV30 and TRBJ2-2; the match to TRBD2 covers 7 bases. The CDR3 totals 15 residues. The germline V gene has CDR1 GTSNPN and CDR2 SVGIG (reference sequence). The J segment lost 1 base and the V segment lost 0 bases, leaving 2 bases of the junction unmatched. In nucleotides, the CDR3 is TGTGCCTGGAGTGTTAAGCGGGGGAACACCGGGGAGCTGTTTTTT. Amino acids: CAWSVKRGNTGELFF.